These T cell receptor beta chains were read from a single sample in a study of T-cell memory formation after mild COVID-19. MiXCR, run by TCRdb on the 5' RACE reads, gives a single entry per CDR3 protein. The data show about 180,000 distinct CDR3 sequences, less than 20% seen once. The material sequenced was PBMCs or a T cell subset sorted from them (not recorded which). These receptors were taken from a man younger than 30 who had mild COVID-19 (a few samples of this study predate the infection). Cell type and time point are not known. CDR3s include the opening cysteine and the closing phenylalanine or tryptophan. D genes are given only for firm matches. Clone size is stated in some rows and not others, as once, few, many or a class when expanded.

d_call	j_call	v_call	clone_size	cdr3_aa	cdr3_nt
TRBD2	TRBJ2-1	TRBV19	-	CASSKGPAGGRDEQFF	TGTGCCAGTAGTAAAGGCCCTGCGGGGGGCAGGGATGAGCAGTTCTTC
-	TRBJ1-6	TRBV5-1	-	CASSAGRVGSPLHF	TGCGCCAGCAGCGCGGGCAGGGTCGGCTCACCCCTCCACTTT
-	TRBJ2-1	TRBV18	-	CASSPGPEQFF	TGTGCCAGCTCACCCGGACCTGAGCAGTTCTTC
-	TRBJ1-4	TRBV7-2	few	CASSLFGQGNEKLFF	TGTGCCAGCAGCTTATTCGGCCAGGGTAATGAAAAACTGTTTTTT
TRBD2	TRBJ2-7	TRBV11-2	many	CASSPGTSGYEQYF	TGTGCCAGCAGCCCCGGGACTAGCGGGTACGAGCAGTACTTC
-	TRBJ1-2	TRBV20-1	-	CSARDSIPLFTF	TGCAGTGCTCGGGACTCAATACCCCTTTTCACCTTC
-	TRBJ2-3	TRBV4-3	few	CASSQGGSITDTQYF	TGCGCCAGCAGCCAAGGGGGATCGATCACAGATACGCAGTATTTT
TRBD1	TRBJ2-1	TRBV4-3	few	CASSQGPGQEYNEQFF	TGCGCCAGCAGCCAGGGACCGGGACAGGAATACAATGAGCAGTTCTTC
TRBD1	TRBJ2-2	TRBV6-2/TRBV6-3	few	CASRWPGGNTGELFF	TGTGCCAGCCGATGGCCAGGGGGCAACACCGGGGAGCTGTTTTTT
-	TRBJ2-2	TRBV6-5	-	CASKGFSGYGELFF	TGTGCCAGCAAAGGTTTTTCGGGTTACGGGGAGCTGTTTTTT
TRBD1	TRBJ1-2	TRBV24-1	few	CATSDGQGNGYTF	TGTGCCACCAGTGACGGACAGGGGAATGGCTACACCTTC
-	TRBJ1-1	TRBV11-2	few	CASSFVRRNTEAFF	TGTGCCAGCAGCTTTGTTCGCCGGAACACTGAAGCTTTCTTT
TRBD2	TRBJ2-1	TRBV20-1	few	CSARTIAGGNEQFF	TGCAGTGCTAGGACAATAGCGGGGGGAAATGAGCAGTTCTTC
TRBD2	TRBJ2-1	TRBV12-3/TRBV12-4	-	CASTPGAGAYNEQFF	TGTGCCAGCACCCCAGGCGCGGGGGCCTACAATGAGCAGTTCTTC
-	TRBJ1-4	TRBV4-2	few	CASSQDSGFGRGYEKLFF	TGTGCCAGCAGCCAAGATTCAGGGTTCGGCAGGGGATATGAAAAACTGTTTTTT
TRBD1	TRBJ1-6	TRBV7-6	-	CASSSRDSFNSPLHF	TGTGCCAGCAGCTCCCGGGACAGCTTTAATTCACCCCTCCACTTT
TRBD2	TRBJ2-3	TRBV5-1	-	CASSLGLADSTDTQYF	TGCGCCAGCAGCTTGGGACTAGCGGACTCCACAGATACGCAGTATTTT
-	TRBJ1-1	TRBV12-3/TRBV12-4	-	CASNLQGLNTEAFF	TGTGCCAGCAACCTACAGGGTTTAAACACTGAAGCTTTCTTT
-	TRBJ1-1	TRBV7-3	-	CASSLGEHSQNTEAFF	TGTGCCAGCAGCTTAGGGGAGCACTCTCAGAACACTGAAGCTTTCTTT
TRBD2	TRBJ2-1	TRBV4-3	-	CASSRGGPNEQFF	TGCGCCAGCAGCCGCGGGGGGCCGAATGAGCAGTTCTTC
-	TRBJ1-1	TRBV5-1	few	CASSGQGTNTEAFF	TGCGCCAGCAGCGGGCAGGGGACGAACACTGAAGCTTTCTTT
-	TRBJ2-3	TRBV24-1	-	CATSSTGLWLTDTQYF	TGTGCCACCAGCTCTACAGGGTTGTGGCTCACAGATACGCAGTATTTT
TRBD2	TRBJ2-3	TRBV3-1	-	CASSPAGGTDTQYF	TGTGCCAGCAGCCCCGCGGGGGGCACAGATACGCAGTATTTT
TRBD1	TRBJ2-5	TRBV15	few	CATRTGLQETQYF	TGTGCCACCAGGACAGGGTTGCAAGAGACCCAGTACTTC
-	TRBJ2-3	TRBV20-1	-	CSAAIGQGFPDTQYF	TGCAGTGCGGCGATTGGGCAGGGTTTTCCAGATACGCAGTATTTT
-	TRBJ1-4	TRBV20-1	few	CSASKTTNEKLFF	TGCAGTGCTAGCAAGACAACTAATGAAAAACTGTTTTTT
-	TRBJ1-1	TRBV6-5	few	CASSYSNQGAGNTEAFF	TGTGCCAGCAGTTACTCGAACCAGGGCGCGGGGAACACTGAAGCTTTCTTT
-	TRBJ1-2	TRBV2	once	CASLLANYGYTF	TGTGCCAGCCTTCTGGCCAACTATGGCTACACCTTC
TRBD2	TRBJ2-3	TRBV7-3	-	CASSARTSGGRQYF	TGTGCCAGCAGCGCCCGGACTAGCGGGGGGAGGCAGTATTTT
-	TRBJ2-2	TRBV7-2	few	CASSSPKGHTGELFF	TGTGCCAGCAGCTCCCCGAAGGGACACACCGGGGAGCTGTTTTTT
-	TRBJ1-1	TRBV9	-	CASMGGQSNTEAFF	TGTGCCAGCATGGGGGGACAATCAAACACTGAAGCTTTCTTT
-	TRBJ2-5	TRBV20-1	few	CSPSKGSKETQYF	TGCAGTCCGTCGAAGGGCAGCAAAGAGACCCAGTACTTC
TRBD2	TRBJ2-1	TRBV11-2	-	CASRPSGGLYNEQFF	TGTGCCAGCAGGCCTAGCGGGGGTCTGTACAATGAGCAGTTCTTC
-	TRBJ2-5	TRBV7-2	few	CASSLTRGRETQYF	TGTGCCAGCAGCTTAACCCGGGGGAGAGAGACCCAGTACTTC
-	TRBJ1-2	TRBV5-6	many	CASSIGYGYTF	TGTGCCAGCAGCATCGGCTATGGCTACACCTTC
-	TRBJ2-7	TRBV5-1	many	CASSLDYEQYF	TGCGCCAGCAGCCTAGACTACGAGCAGTACTTC
TRBD1	TRBJ1-5	TRBV20-1	-	CSARIPGGWSNQPQHF	TGCAGTGCTAGGATCCCAGGGGGCTGGAGCAATCAGCCCCAGCATTTT
TRBD2	TRBJ2-3	TRBV12-3/TRBV12-4	-	CASGTSGGAPDTQYF	TGTGCCAGCGGAACTAGCGGGGGGGCCCCAGATACGCAGTATTTT
-	TRBJ1-5	TRBV3-1	-	CASSQDLNQPQHF	TGTGCCAGCAGCCAAGATTTAAATCAGCCCCAGCATTTT
TRBD2	TRBJ2-5	TRBV3-1	-	CASSQGSGGLGETQYF	TGTGCCAGCAGCCAAGGGTCGGGGGGGCTTGGAGAGACCCAGTACTTC
-	TRBJ2-3	TRBV5-1	few	CASSSATGDTQYF	TGCGCCAGCAGTAGTGCCACAGGAGATACGCAGTATTTT
TRBD2	TRBJ2-4	TRBV6-2/TRBV6-3	-	CASSPRGSGDIQYF	TGTGCCAGCAGTCCTCGGGGGAGCGGGGACATTCAGTACTTC
TRBD2	TRBJ2-5	TRBV20-1	few	CSARDPSGAETQYF	TGCAGTGCTAGAGATCCGAGCGGGGCGGAGACCCAGTACTTC
TRBD1	TRBJ1-1	TRBV18	-	CASSPPRTGAFF	TGTGCCAGCTCACCGCCCAGGACAGGGGCTTTCTTT
-	TRBJ2-5	TRBV5-1	-	CASSTRTAQETQYF	TGCGCCAGCAGCACCCGGACAGCCCAAGAGACCCAGTACTTC
-	TRBJ2-5	TRBV5-1	many	CASSLEQIGGETQYF	TGCGCCAGCAGCTTGGAACAGATTGGTGGAGAGACCCAGTACTTC
-	TRBJ2-3	TRBV20-1	few	CSARDIVSTDTQYF	TGCAGTGCTAGAGATATAGTTAGCACAGATACGCAGTATTTT
-	TRBJ2-6	TRBV20-1	few	CSASFGANVLTF	TGCAGTGCTAGTTTTGGGGCCAACGTCCTGACTTTC
TRBD1	TRBJ1-2	TRBV5-1	-	CASSLRQGAYGYTF	TGCGCCAGCAGCTTGAGACAGGGGGCGTATGGCTACACCTTC
-	TRBJ1-3	TRBV5-1	many	CASSEGLYSGNTIYF	TGCGCCAGCAGCGAGGGGTTATACTCTGGAAACACCATATATTTT
-	TRBJ1-2	TRBV4-1	once	CASSQDGQDLYGYTF	TGCGCCAGCAGCCAAGATGGCCAGGACCTCTATGGCTACACCTTC
TRBD1	TRBJ2-1	TRBV7-9	few	CASSRDRDGEQFF	TGTGCCAGCAGCAGGGACAGGGACGGTGAGCAGTTCTTC